This passage covers 14 T cell receptor beta chains from one sample sequenced in a study of OX40 agonist ivuxolimab in advanced cancers. This table comes from immunoSEQ multiplex PCR, and its TCRdb copy is limited to in-frame clones, with some not included. The sample consists of some 100,000 clones, about 90% of them appearing once. Sequences were derived from CD4+ or CD8+ T cells sorted from blood, sampled in a trial of the OX40 agonist ivuxolimab. The receptors were gathered from an adult with an advanced solid tumor such as melanoma, head and neck, liver or kidney cancer.

This clone has just one count. The chain is built from TRBV19 and TRBJ1-2; a weak D match, TRBD1 (5 bases). Looked up from germline, CDR1 is LNHDA and CDR2 is SQIVND (reference sequence). V was shortened by 4 bases and J by 5 bases, with 11 bases between the two germline ends. The CDR3 loop spans 13 amino acids. The CDR3 region is CASSNTGGYGYTF. CDR3 nucleotide sequence: TGTGCCAGTAGTAATACGGGGGGATATGGCTACACCTTC. Variable domain in full (rest from reference TRBV19 and TRBJ1-2): DGGITQSPKYLFRKEGQNVTLSCEQNLNHDAMYWYRQDPGQGLRLIYYSQIVNDFQKGDIAEGYSVSREKKESFPLTVTSAQKNPTAFYLCASSNTGGYGYTFGSGTRLTVV.

This clone was detected only once. The chain links TRBV28 to TRBJ1-1, with TRBD1 matching 9 bases. The CDR3 totals 14 residues. The J segment lost 10 bases and the V segment lost 5 bases, leaving 11 bases of the junction unmatched. Germline CDR1 is MDHEN and CDR2 is SYDVKM. The CDR3, as DNA: TGTGCCAGCAGTCCACCCGGGACAGGGATAATAGCTTTCTTT. This gives the protein CASSPPGTGIIAFF.

The chain recombines TRBV7-8 with TRBJ2-1; 7 nucleotides line up with TRBD1. Trimming took 1 base from V and 2 from J; bases not matched to a gene: 5. CDR3 size: 16 residues. Germline CDR1 and CDR2: SGHVS and FQNEAQ. CDR3 nucleotides: TGTGCCAGCAGCTTAGAGAGGGGGCTTACCTACAATGAGCAGTTCTTC. This encodes CASSLERGLTYNEQFF.

This rearrangement joins TRBV4-3 to TRBJ1-2; TRBD1 matches 8 bases. The CDR3 has 14 amino acids. Germline CDR1 LGHNA, CDR2 YSLEER. J lost 4 bases, V lost 6 bases, and 7 bases had no gene match. Here the CDR3 reads CASSRHTGGYGYTF. As DNA, the CDR3 is TGCGCCAGCAGTCGTCATACAGGGGGCTATGGCTACACCTTC.

The genes are TRBV2 and TRBJ1-6; weak D call: TRBD1 (5 bases). Trimming cost V 2 bases and J 12 bases, with 11 bases left between them. Germline assignment: CDR1 SNHLY and CDR2 FYNNEI. CDR3 length equals 13 residues. The CDR3 region has the DNA TGTGCCAGCAGTGAAATGACAGTTGGACCCCTCCACTTT. As protein: CASSEMTVGPLHF.

This clone turned up a few times. This chain uses TRBV5-1 with TRBJ1-2; maybe TRBD1 (5 bases). CDR1 is SGHRS, CDR2 YFSETQ, per germline. The V end lost 2 bases, the J end lost 6 bases, and 11 bases lay between the germline ends. CDR3 length: 13 amino acids. The CDR3 sequence: CASSFEGRDGYTF. CDR3 DNA sequence: TGCGCCAGCAGCTTCGAGGGCAGGGATGGCTACACCTTC.

V usage is TRBV27 and J usage is TRBJ2-6, with D uncertain. The CDR3 contains 15 residues. In germline, CDR1 is MNHEY, CDR2 SMNVEV (reference sequence). V gave up 2 bases and J gave up 0 bases, with 5 bases separating them. The CDR3 DNA follows: TGTGCCAGCAGTTTAAGGGTCTCTGGGGCCAACGTCCTGACTTTC. Encoded protein: CASSLRVSGANVLTF.

The chain combines TRBV18 with TRBJ2-7; TRBD1 might be the D (6 bases). The V end lost 3 bases, the J end lost 6 bases, and 9 bases lay between the germline ends. Germline V lookup: CDR1 KGHSH, CDR2 LQKENI. The CDR3 consists of 12 residues. CDR3 nucleotide sequence: TGTGCCAGCTCACCCGACAGGCGCGAGCAGTACTTC. Amino acid sequence: CASSPDRREQYF.

V is TRBV7-9 and J is TRBJ2-5; tentative D call: TRBD1 (5 bases). The CDR3 spans 14 residues. Germline values: CDR1 SEHNR, CDR2 FQNEAQ (reference sequence). V lost 3 bases, J lost 2 bases, and 10 bases lay in between. The CDR3 sequence is CASSLTQAQETQYF. The CDR3 DNA reads TGTGCCAGCAGCTTGACACAGGCGCAAGAGACCCAGTACTTC.

The CDR3, as DNA: TGTGCCAGCAGCTTAGCCGCCCCTATGGGGGGGTGGAGCAATGAGCAGTTCTTC. It translates to CASSLAAPMGGWSNEQFF. This rearrangement joins TRBV7-6 to TRBJ2-1; 7 nucleotides align to TRBD2. The J segment lost 6 bases and the V segment lost 0 bases, leaving 14 bases of the junction unmatched. From germline, CDR1 is SGHVS and CDR2 FNYEAQ. This CDR3 has 18 amino acids.

CDR3 bases: TGTGCCAGCAGTCGACAGGGGAGCTCTGGAAACACCATATATTTT. This codes for CASSRQGSSGNTIYF. This rearrangement joins TRBV6-5 to TRBJ1-3; 8 bases are a match to TRBD1. J was trimmed by 0 bases and V by 5 bases; bases with no gene match: 3. CDR1 and CDR2 from the germline V gene are MNHEY and SVGAGI. This CDR3 contains 15 residues.

The CDR3 spells CASSESSFSGGARNEQFF. The CDR3 nucleotides read TGTGCCAGCAGTGAATCCTCCTTTAGCGGGGGGGCTCGGAATGAGCAGTTCTTC. The V gene is TRBV25-1, the J gene TRBJ2-1; 11 bases agree with TRBD2. The germline V gene encodes CDR1 MGHDK and CDR2 SYGVNS. This CDR3 is 18 amino acids long. The junction had 12 bases not matched to a gene; V was cut back by 1 base and J by 7 bases.

The chain joins TRBV12-1 to TRBJ2-7; the tabulated D call, TRBD1, remains unverified against the DNA. TRBV12-1 is assigned pseudogene status. This CDR3 is built from 16 residues. CDR3: CASSFGPYDRAYEQYF. The CDR3 nucleotides read TGTGCCAGCAGCTTTGGCCCATATGACAGGGCCTACGAGCAGTACTTC.

The chain is built from TRBV6-5 and TRBJ2-7; a possible D gene is TRBD1 (6 bases). This CDR3 is 15 amino acids long. Deletions cut 0 bases from V and 4 bases from J, with 13 bases between. The germline gives CDR1 MNHEY, CDR2 SVGAGI. This chain's CDR3 is CASSYSIQGLYEQYF. For the CDR3, the DNA is TGTGCCAGCAGTTACTCGATTCAGGGGTTGTACGAGCAGTACTTC.